The present T cell receptor (beta chain) was sequenced within a study of cytomegalovirus exposure and HLA in healthy donors. Study-wide background: The same platform as the roughly 670 first-cohort repertoires was used for the roughly 130 validation repertoires, a later analysis reported.

About this clone: Its antigen is not identified.

The method was immunoSEQ multiplex PCR; TCRdb's version includes in-frame clones alone and lacks a portion of them. The sample shows roughly 250,000 clones, 85% to 90% of them seen only once. Germline-derived CDR1 and CDR2 are SGHRS and YFSETQ. Deletions cut 1 base from V and 6 bases from J, with 20 bases between. The CDR3 is 17 amino acids. Study-level points and caveats: The study put 150 to 200 TCR beta chains on its list as cytomegalovirus-associated. The TCR clusters that emerged in the first cohort tended, a later analysis found, to co-occur in the roughly 120 validation repertoires. Across donors, most TCRs were seen rarely, yet some public ones were widespread.

This receptor was identified in a woman aged 18-29 years in good health and CMV-seronegative. This chain uses TRBV5-1 with TRBJ2-1; tentatively, D is TRBD2 (5 bases). Sequencing input: PBMCs. The chain's CDR3 is CASSLHSGGSKVNEQFF. The CDR3 nucleotides are TGCGCCAGCAGCTTGCACTCCGGAGGATCAAAAGTCAATGAGCAGTTCTTC.